This T cell receptor beta chain originates from a study of blood T cell repertoires in COVID-19. The CDR3 runs 16 residues. Germline loops: CDR1 MDHEN, CDR2 SYDVKM. Deletions cut 3 bases from V and 0 bases from J, with 15 bases between. This clone occurred a few times. Source study methods: Nucleated cell counts were estimated from reference gene primer amplification. Data came from immunoSEQ multiplex PCR; TCRdb stores just in-frame clones and leaves some out. V and J calls and clone size are as listed in that table; D and trimming were resolved from the DNA. The table shows 100,000 to 150,000 clones, with over 75% occurring only once.

The chain links TRBV28 to TRBJ2-7; D remains unclear. The sequence was collected from a man aged 60-69 years with acute or convalescent COVID-19. The sequenced material came from peripheral blood. The CDR3 spells CASSFEVAGSSYEQYF. As DNA, the CDR3 is TGTGCCAGCAGTTTTGAAGTTGCAGGAAGCTCCTACGAGCAGTACTTC.